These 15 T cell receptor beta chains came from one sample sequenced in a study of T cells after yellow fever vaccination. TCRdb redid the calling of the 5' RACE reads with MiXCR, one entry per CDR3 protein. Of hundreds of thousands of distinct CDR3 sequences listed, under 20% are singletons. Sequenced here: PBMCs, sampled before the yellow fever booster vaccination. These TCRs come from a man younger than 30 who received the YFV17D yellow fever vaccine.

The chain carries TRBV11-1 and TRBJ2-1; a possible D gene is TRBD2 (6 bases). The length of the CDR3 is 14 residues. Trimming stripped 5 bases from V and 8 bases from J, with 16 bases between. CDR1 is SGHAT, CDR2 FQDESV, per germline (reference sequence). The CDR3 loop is CASSTLGGFYEQFF. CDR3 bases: TGTGCCAGCAGCACACTGGGGGGTTTTTATGAGCAGTTCTTC.

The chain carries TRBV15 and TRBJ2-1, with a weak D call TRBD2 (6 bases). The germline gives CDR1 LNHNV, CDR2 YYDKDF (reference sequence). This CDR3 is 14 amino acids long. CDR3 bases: TGTGCTACGTCCTGGGGGGATGCCTACAATGAGCAGTTCTTC. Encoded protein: CATSWGDAYNEQFF.

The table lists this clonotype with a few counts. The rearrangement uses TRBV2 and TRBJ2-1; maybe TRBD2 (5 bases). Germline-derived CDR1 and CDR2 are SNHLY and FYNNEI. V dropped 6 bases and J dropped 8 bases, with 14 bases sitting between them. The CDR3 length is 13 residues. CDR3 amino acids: CASRTTEGYEQFF. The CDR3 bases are TGTGCCAGCAGGACTACAGAGGGTTATGAGCAGTTCTTC.

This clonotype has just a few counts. Here the CDR3 DNA reads TGCAGTGCTAGAGGCCCGGACAGGGCAAAAAACATTCAGTACTTC. Protein product: CSARGPDRAKNIQYF. The chain carries TRBV20-1 and TRBJ2-4, with 8 positions matching TRBD1. The CDR3 is 15 residues long. Per the germline V gene, CDR1 is DFQATT and CDR2 is SNEGSKA (reference sequence). The J segment lost 4 bases and the V segment lost 1 base, leaving 6 bases of the junction unmatched.

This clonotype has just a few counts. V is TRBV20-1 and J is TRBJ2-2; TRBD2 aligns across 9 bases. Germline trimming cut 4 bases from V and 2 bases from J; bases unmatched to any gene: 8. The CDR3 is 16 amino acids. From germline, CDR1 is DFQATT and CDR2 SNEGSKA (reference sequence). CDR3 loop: CSATVAGGFNTGELFF. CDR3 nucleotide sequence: TGCAGTGCTACAGTCGCGGGGGGGTTTAACACCGGGGAGCTGTTTTTT.

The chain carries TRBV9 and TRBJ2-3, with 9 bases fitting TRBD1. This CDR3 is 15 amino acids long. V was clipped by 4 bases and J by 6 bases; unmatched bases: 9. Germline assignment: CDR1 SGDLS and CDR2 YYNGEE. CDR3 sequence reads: CASSPPGQGRDTQYF. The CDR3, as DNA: TGTGCCAGCAGCCCCCCGGGACAGGGTCGGGATACGCAGTATTTT.

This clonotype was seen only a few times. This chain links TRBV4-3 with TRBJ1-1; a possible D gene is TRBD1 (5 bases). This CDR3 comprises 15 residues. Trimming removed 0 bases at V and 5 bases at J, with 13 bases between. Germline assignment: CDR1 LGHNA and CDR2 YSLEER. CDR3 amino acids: CASSQDGRKGTEAFF. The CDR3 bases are TGCGCCAGCAGCCAAGACGGTCGGAAGGGGACTGAAGCTTTCTTT.

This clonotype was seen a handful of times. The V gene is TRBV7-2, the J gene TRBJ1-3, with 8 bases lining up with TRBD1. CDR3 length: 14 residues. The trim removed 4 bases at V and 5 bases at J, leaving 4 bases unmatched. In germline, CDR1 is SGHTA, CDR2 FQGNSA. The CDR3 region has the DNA TGTGCCAGCAGCTCCGGACAGGGCAGAAACACCATATATTTT. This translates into CASSSGQGRNTIYF.

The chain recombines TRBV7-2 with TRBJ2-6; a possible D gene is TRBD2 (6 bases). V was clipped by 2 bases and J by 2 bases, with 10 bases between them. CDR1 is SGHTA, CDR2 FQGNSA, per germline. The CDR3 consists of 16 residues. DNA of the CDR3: TGTGCCAGCAGCTTAAGCGGGTGGGCTGGGGCCAACGTCCTGACTTTC. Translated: CASSLSGWAGANVLTF.

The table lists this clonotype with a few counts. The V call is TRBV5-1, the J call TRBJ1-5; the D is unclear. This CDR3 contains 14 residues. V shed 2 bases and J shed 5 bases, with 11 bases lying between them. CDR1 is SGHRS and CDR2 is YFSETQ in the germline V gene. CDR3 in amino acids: CASSFSTAHQPQHF. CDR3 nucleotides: TGCGCCAGCAGCTTTTCTACAGCCCATCAGCCCCAGCATTTT.

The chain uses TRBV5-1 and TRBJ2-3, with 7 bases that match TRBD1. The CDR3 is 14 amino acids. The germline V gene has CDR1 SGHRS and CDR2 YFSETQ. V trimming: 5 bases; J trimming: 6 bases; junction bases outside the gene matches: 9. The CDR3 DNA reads TGCGCCAGCAGACCCTGGACAGGTGTGGATACGCAGTATTTT. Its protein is CASRPWTGVDTQYF.

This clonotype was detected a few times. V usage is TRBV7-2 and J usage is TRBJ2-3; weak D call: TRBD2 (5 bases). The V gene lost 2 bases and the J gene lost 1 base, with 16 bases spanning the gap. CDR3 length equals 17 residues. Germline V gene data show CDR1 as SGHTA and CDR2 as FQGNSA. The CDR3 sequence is CASSLRFPGFGTDTQYF. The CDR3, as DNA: TGTGCCAGCAGCTTAAGGTTTCCGGGGTTTGGCACAGATACGCAGTATTTT.

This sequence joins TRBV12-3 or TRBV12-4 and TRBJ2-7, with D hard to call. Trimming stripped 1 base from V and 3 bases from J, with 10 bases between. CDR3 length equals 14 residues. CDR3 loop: CASSLVNRYYEQYF. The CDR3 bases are TGTGCCAGCAGTTTAGTTAACCGCTACTACGAGCAGTACTTC.

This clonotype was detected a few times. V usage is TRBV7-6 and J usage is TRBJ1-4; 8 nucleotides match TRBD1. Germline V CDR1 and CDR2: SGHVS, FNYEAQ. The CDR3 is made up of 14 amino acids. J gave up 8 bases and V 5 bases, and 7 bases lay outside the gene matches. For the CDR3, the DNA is TGTGCCAGCAGCCTGACAGGGGTATCCGAAAAACTGTTTTTT. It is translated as CASSLTGVSEKLFF.

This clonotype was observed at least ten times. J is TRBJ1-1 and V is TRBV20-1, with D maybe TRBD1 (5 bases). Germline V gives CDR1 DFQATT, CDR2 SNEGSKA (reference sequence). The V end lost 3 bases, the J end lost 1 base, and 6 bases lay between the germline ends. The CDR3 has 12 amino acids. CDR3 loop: CSASQGNTEAFF. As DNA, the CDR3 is TGCAGTGCTAGCCAGGGGAACACTGAAGCTTTCTTT.